This TCR beta chain emerged from a study of blood T cell repertoires in COVID-19. The wider study: Acute-phase and convalescent COVID-19 samples originated in the United States, Italy and Spain. From T cells, B-cell-depleted T cells, or PBMCs came the material, which was cDNA or gDNA.

The CDR3 loop spans 16 amino acids. Germline-derived CDR1 and CDR2 are LNHDA and SQIVND (reference sequence). The V segment lost 5 bases and the J segment 6 bases; nucleotides outside the gene matches: 12. Authors' processing steps: From reference gene primer amplification, estimates of nucleated cell counts were derived. Using immunoSEQ multiplex PCR, the repertoire was profiled, and TCRdb retains in-frame clones only, with some absent. V, J and clone size are taken as reported in that table, and D and trimming were inferred from the DNA itself. The sample includes about 38,000 clones, about 94% of them seen just once.

Sequencing was done on a sample of peripheral blood. The origin of this receptor is a human donor with active COVID-19. The donor label of this sample is uncertain. V usage is TRBV19 and J usage is TRBJ2-1; TRBD2 aligns across 8 bases. CDR3 loop: CASSGAGGVLGNEQFF. CDR3 DNA: TGTGCCAGTAGTGGGGCGGGAGGAGTCTTAGGCAATGAGCAGTTCTTC.